This TCR beta chain was sequenced during a study of monozygotic twins with inflammatory bowel disease. Per germline, CDR1 SGHNT and CDR2 YYREEE (reference sequence). The CDR3 has 14 residues. Each UMI harboured a 6-nucleotide sample barcode and was appended via template switching. TCRdb re-called the 5' RACE reads and catalogs CDR3 proteins one per entry, DNA excluded. In all, the sample yields more than 350,000 distinct CDR3 sequences. The chain carries TRBV5-4 and TRBJ2-5; TCRdb outputs TRBD1, but without DNA this stays unchecked. The receptor comes from a human donor with ulcerative colitis or Crohn's disease, or a healthy co-twin of an affected twin (not recorded which). The specimen was blood. The CDR3 sequence: CASRHKAGGETQYF.